The 25 T cell receptor beta chains listed next were all sequenced from one sample in a study of blood T cells in healthy people across ages. Alongside a J-beta primer mix, a sample-barcoded 5' primer served in a second PCR lasting about 7 to 11 cycles. TCRdb re-called the 5' RACE reads with MiXCR, one entry per CDR3 protein. Of some 1.4 million distinct CDR3 sequences listed, approximately 38% are singletons. The sample consisted of blood. These receptors all stem from a woman aged 18 to 35 in good health.

The rearrangement joins TRBV25-1 to TRBJ1-5, with D tentatively TRBD1 (5 bases). The ends were cut back, 1 base at V and 7 bases at J, with 11 bases in the middle. This CDR3 region has 14 residues. Germline-derived CDR1 and CDR2 are MGHDK and SYGVNS. CDR3 in DNA: TGTGCCAGCAGTGAATCAGGGTGGGACCAGCCCCAGCATTTT. It encodes CASSESGWDQPQHF.

The rearrangement links TRBV6-5 to TRBJ2-1, with D maybe TRBD2 (5 bases). Trimming shortened V by 9 bases and J by 2 bases, and 17 bases separated the two germline ends. CDR3 length equals 15 residues. Germline V gene data show CDR1 as MNHEY and CDR2 as SVGAGI. The CDR3 DNA reads as TGTGCCAGTAGTCCCGGACTGAGCCCCTACAATGAGCAGTTCTTC. This sequence encodes CASSPGLSPYNEQFF.

The gene calls are TRBV27 and TRBJ2-3; 10 bases are a match to TRBD2. Germline trimming cut 8 bases from V and 7 bases from J; bases unmatched to any gene: 15. Germline-derived CDR1 and CDR2 are MNHEY and SMNVEV (reference sequence). CDR3 length: 16 amino acids. CDR3 residues: CASGQRGGGLGNTQYF. CDR3 nucleotide sequence: TGTGCCAGCGGTCAGCGGGGGGGAGGTCTTGGAAATACGCAGTATTTT.

The rearrangement joins TRBV6-6 to TRBJ2-7; 10 bases fit TRBD2. CDR3 length equals 16 residues. V trimming: 4 bases; J trimming: 4 bases; junction bases outside the gene matches: 10. Germline V gene sequence: CDR1 MNHNY, CDR2 SVGAGI (reference sequence). CDR3 region: CASSSSLAGDRYEQYF. CDR3 nucleotides: TGTGCCAGCAGTTCTTCTCTAGCGGGAGACCGGTACGAGCAGTACTTC.

This clonotype was found a few times. The rearrangement links TRBV6-1 to TRBJ2-5; D remains unclear. The CDR3 is 15 amino acids. V was shortened by 7 bases and J by 1 base, with 16 bases between the two germline ends. The germline CDR1 and CDR2 sequences are MNHNS and SASEGT. The CDR3 DNA reads TGTGCCAGCAACCCCTTGGAACGGTTCCAAGAGACCCAGTACTTC. It encodes CASNPLERFQETQYF.

The rearrangement uses TRBV2 and TRBJ2-1; 7 nucleotides match TRBD1. The CDR3 is 17 residues long. The V gene end was trimmed by 2 bases and the J gene end by 2 bases; junction bases not matched to a gene: 9. Germline CDR1 and CDR2: SNHLY and FYNNEI. In DNA form, the CDR3 reads TGTGCCAGCAGTGAACCAATCTCCGGGACAGCCTACAATGAGCAGTTCTTC. Its translation: CASSEPISGTAYNEQFF.

CDR3 sequence (DNA): TGTGCCGCTAGGACTAGCGGGAGCGCAGATACGCAGTATTTT. Its translation: CAARTSGSADTQYF. The rearrangement links TRBV10-3 to TRBJ2-3; 13 bases align to TRBD2. Germline lookup yields CDR1 ENHRY and CDR2 SYGVKD. The CDR3 consists of 14 residues. Germline trimming cut 11 bases from V and 4 bases from J; bases unmatched to any gene: 6.

The chain couples TRBV4-2 to TRBJ2-5; 8 nucleotides line up with TRBD2. V shed 0 bases and J 1 base; nucleotides not matched to a gene: 7. The length of the CDR3 is 17 residues. From germline, CDR1 is LGHNA and CDR2 YNFKEQ. CDR3 residues: CASSQEFGLAGQETQYF. CDR3 coding DNA: TGTGCCAGCAGCCAAGAATTTGGGCTAGCGGGCCAAGAGACCCAGTACTTC.

The rearrangement uses TRBV12-3 or TRBV12-4 and TRBJ2-5; D gene ambiguous. This CDR3 has 13 residues. V lost 6 bases and J 5 bases, leaving 13 bases between the germline ends. CDR3 DNA: TGTGCCAGCAGCCTTCACGGATCGGAGACCCAGTACTTC. Protein: CASSLHGSETQYF.

With regard to this clonotype: A read error may explain this, as a much larger clone is one base away. The rearrangement joins TRBV10-3 to TRBJ2-1, with 9 bases aligning to TRBD1. Looked up from germline, CDR1 is ENHRY and CDR2 is SYGVKD. The length of the CDR3 is 14 residues. CDR3 nucleotides: TGTGCCACCCGGGGGACAGGGAATAACAATGAGCAGGTCTTC. Protein: CATRGTGNNNEQVF.

The genes are TRBV29-1 and TRBJ1-1, with TRBD1 as a possible D gene (6 bases). Germline V gene data show CDR1 as SQVTM and CDR2 as ANQGSEA. CDR3 length: 14 residues. V lost 6 bases to trimming and J lost 0 bases, with 14 bases between them. The CDR3 reads CSVPSGALNTEAFF. CDR3 nucleotide sequence: TGCAGCGTCCCTTCAGGGGCATTGAACACTGAAGCTTTCTTT. Together with reference TRBV29-1 and TRBJ1-1, the CDR3 gives the full variable domain: SAVISQKPSRDICQRGTSLTIQCQVDSQVTMMFWYRQQPGQSLTLIATANQGSEATYESGFVIDKFPISRPNLTFSTLTVSNMSPEDSSIYLCSVPSGALNTEAFFGQGTRLTVV.

This clonotype occurred a few times. The J gene is TRBJ2-7, the V gene TRBV7-8, with a tentative D call TRBD1 (6 bases). Germline V gene lookup returns CDR1 SGHVS and CDR2 FQNEAQ. V was clipped by 0 bases and J by 2 bases, with 11 bases between them. The CDR3 consists of 15 residues. CDR3 protein: CASSLARTETYEQYF. The DNA of the CDR3 is TGTGCCAGCAGCTTAGCCCGGACAGAGACCTACGAGCAGTACTTC.

The chain recombines TRBV12-3 or TRBV12-4 with TRBJ2-3; D gene ambiguous. Trimming took off 2 bases at V and 3 bases at J, with 9 bases between the two ends. This CDR3 is 14 amino acids long. The CDR3 DNA is TGTGCCAGCAGTTTATCTATGGGTACAGATACGCAGTATTTT. Its protein is CASSLSMGTDTQYF.

V usage is TRBV14 and J usage is TRBJ2-7; D gene unclear. TRBJ2-5 matches the DNA end more closely, so the J call is doubtful. The CDR3 extends over 14 amino acids. Germline V gene sequence: CDR1 SGHDN, CDR2 FVKESK. CDR3 in DNA: TGTGCCAGCAGCCACGCCATCCTCCGGGAGACCCAGTACTTC. This gives the protein CASSHAILRETQYF.

The chain employs TRBV20-1 and TRBJ2-3; TRBD2 might be the D (6 bases). The CDR3 is made up of 17 amino acids. V gave up 5 bases and J gave up 2 bases, with 23 bases separating them. The germline V gene encodes CDR1 DFQATT and CDR2 SNEGSKA (reference sequence). CDR3 sequence: CSAGGDPRAPVTDTQYF. For the CDR3, the DNA is TGCAGTGCTGGAGGGGACCCACGGGCCCCTGTCACAGATACGCAGTATTTT.

The V and J genes are TRBV7-2 and TRBJ1-5, with D possibly being TRBD1 (6 bases). V gave up 6 bases and J gave up 5 bases, with 14 bases separating them. CDR3 length: 14 residues. The germline V gene has CDR1 SGHTA and CDR2 FQGNSA. In nucleotides, the CDR3 is TGTGCCAGCAGACAACAGGGATGGGATCAGCCCCAGCATTTT. It is translated as CASRQQGWDQPQHF.

The rearrangement links TRBV6-1 to TRBJ2-1, with TRBD2 identical over 7 bases. The CDR3 has 17 residues. The J segment lost 8 bases and the V segment lost 10 bases, leaving 23 bases of the junction unmatched. Germline V gives CDR1 MNHNS, CDR2 SASEGT. CDR3 sequence reads: CATKGFSRGERDYEQFF. As DNA, the CDR3 is TGTGCCACGAAGGGGTTTAGCCGGGGGGAAAGGGACTATGAGCAGTTCTTC.

To note about this clonotype: Germline and junction disagree at one end, which may indicate a read error. The chain uses TRBV6-5 and TRBJ2-5, with 10 bases matching TRBD2. The length of the CDR3 is 20 residues. Germline V CDR1 and CDR2: MNHEY, SVGAGI. In nucleotides, the CDR3 is TGTGCCAGCAGTAACTCTACTAGCGGGGAGTACCCTGGTCGTCAAGAGACCCAGTACTTC. Its protein is CASSNSTSGEYPGRQETQYF.

The rearrangement joins TRBV6-5 to TRBJ1-6; TRBD1 matches at 7 bases. The J segment lost 0 bases and the V segment lost 0 bases, leaving 2 bases of the junction unmatched. The CDR3 length is 17 residues. Germline CDR1 is MNHEY and CDR2 is SVGAGI. CDR3 DNA: TGTGCCAGCAGTTACTCGGGACAGAGCTCCTATAATTCACCCCTCCACTTT. Residues: CASSYSGQSSYNSPLHF.

The chain has TRBV29-1 and TRBJ2-7; TRBD1 matches 8 bases. The CDR3 is 14 amino acids. Per the germline V gene, CDR1 is SQVTM and CDR2 is ANQGSEA. Trimming took 7 bases from V and 7 from J; bases not matched to a gene: 15. CDR3 DNA sequence: TGCAGCGCCCCGGACAGGGATACCTACAAGGAGCAGTACTTC. It codes for CSAPDRDTYKEQYF.

Remarks on this clonotype: An end of the junction does not agree with germline; a read error may underlie this. This sequence joins TRBV29-1 and TRBJ2-7; D ambiguous. CDR1 is SQVTM and CDR2 is ANQGSEA in the germline V gene. The CDR3 contains 14 residues. CDR3: CSVARTEILHERYF. The CDR3 DNA is TGCAGCGTTGCCCGTACGGAAATTCTTCACGAGCGGTACTTC.

V gene TRBV14 combines with J gene TRBJ1-2; unclear D gene. V dropped 4 bases and J dropped 4 bases, with 13 bases sitting between them. The CDR3 totals 14 residues. Germline lookup yields CDR1 SGHDN and CDR2 FVKESK. Written as DNA, the CDR3 is TGTGCCAGCAGCCTGCTCGGGGATCCCTATGGCTACACCTTC. This encodes CASSLLGDPYGYTF.

The chain is built from TRBV6-1 and TRBJ2-3; the D gene is possibly TRBD2 (5 bases). The V gene lost 4 bases and the J gene lost 4 bases, with 15 bases spanning the gap. CDR1 is MNHNS and CDR2 is SASEGT in the germline V gene. CDR3 length equals 15 residues. The CDR3 DNA is TGTGCCAGCAGTGTTGGGTCGGGGTGGGCAGATACGCAGTATTTT. This sequence encodes CASSVGSGWADTQYF.

Remarks on this clonotype: This sequence may be a read error, since a much larger clone differs from it by one base. This chain uses TRBV6-1 with TRBJ2-7; D is possibly TRBD1 (6 bases). The V end was cut by 8 bases, the J end by 2 bases, with 10 bases between. Germline V gene data show CDR1 as MNHNS and CDR2 as SASEGT. The CDR3 consists of 12 residues. The DNA for the CDR3 is TGTGCCAGCCGGGACAAGGCCTACGAGCAGTACTTC. Protein sequence: CASRDKAYEQYF.

J is TRBJ2-7 and V is TRBV10-2; 9 bases line up with TRBD2. The CDR3 loop spans 16 amino acids. V dropped 0 bases and J dropped 2; count of bases not matched to a gene: 5. The germline CDR1 and CDR2 sequences are WSHSY and SAAADI. The CDR3 DNA follows: TGCGCCAGCAGTGAGTCGGTGCCTAGCGGGGCCTACGAGCAGTACTTC. Amino acid sequence: CASSESVPSGAYEQYF.